Sequencing of this T cell receptor (beta chain) was carried out in a study of blood T cell repertoires in COVID-19. Study as a whole: The analysed material was cDNA or gDNA that came from T cells, B-cell-depleted T cells, or PBMCs.

In the authors' workflow: Reference gene primer amplification yielded estimated nucleated cell counts. Data came from immunoSEQ multiplex PCR; TCRdb stores just in-frame clones and leaves some out. The DNA was the basis for D and trimming; V, J and clone size are from that table. Of 75,000 to 90,000 clones in the sample, around four fifths were seen once. This clone was seen a single time. Trimming took 0 bases from V and 5 from J; bases not matched to a gene: 4. The CDR3 extends over 16 amino acids. From germline, CDR1 is SGDLS and CDR2 YYNGEE. The chain carries TRBV9 and TRBJ1-4; 10 nucleotides line up with TRBD1. This TCR derives from a man of 80 years or more with active or convalescent COVID-19. The specimen was peripheral blood. The CDR3 nucleotides read TGTGCCAGCAGCGTAGGGACAGGGGGGAGGAATGAAAAACTGTTTTTT. It yields the protein CASSVGTGGRNEKLFF.